Reported below is one T cell receptor beta chain. The sample is drawn from a study of blood T cell repertoires in COVID-19. Study-level background: Acute and convalescent COVID-19 samples came from the United States, Italy and Spain. From T cells, B-cell-depleted T cells, or PBMCs came the material, which was cDNA or gDNA.

The germline V gene has CDR1 KGHSH and CDR2 LQKENI. The CDR3 totals 12 residues. J lost 16 bases, V lost 0 bases, and 2 bases had no gene match. Original analysis: By means of reference gene primer amplification, nucleated cell counts were estimated. Produced via immunoSEQ multiplex PCR; TCRdb's table is partial and in-frame only. V and J calls and clone size are given by that table; D and trimming were obtained from the DNA. Of 150,000 to 200,000 clones listed, roughly four fifths were seen once; the top ten hold about 11%. This receptor was identified in a human donor in a cohort sampled during active COVID-19. Sequenced: peripheral blood. The chain combines TRBV18 with TRBJ1-5; 11 bases are a match to TRBD1. CDR3 sequence (DNA): TGTGCCAGCTCACCACCGGACAGGGGGCTTCATTTT. Its protein product is CASSPPDRGLHF.